Described below is a single T cell receptor (beta chain) sequence and its context. The authors loaded 200 ng DNA, 30,000 to 35,000 T cell genomes, into sorted-subset replicate PCRs. The repertoire was sequenced with immunoSEQ multiplex PCR; TCRdb's copy has only in-frame clones and lacks some. This table has millions of clones, 85% to 95% appearing once. The data derive from a study of shared clonotypes between healthy human individuals. The sequence was collected from a man aged 18-30 years in good health. Sequencing was carried out using naive CD4+ T cells sorted from blood. Subset: CD45RA+ positively selected.

In DNA, the CDR3 is TGCGCCAGCAGTGAGTCCGCTGGACTAGCGGGCAGCACAGATACGCAGTATTTT. As protein: CASSESAGLAGSTDTQYF. The rearrangement joins TRBV10-1 to TRBJ2-3; 11 bases fit TRBD2. The CDR3 has 18 residues. V lost 0 bases and J lost 0; bases outside the gene matches: 5. Germline V gene data show CDR1 as WNHNN and CDR2 as SYGVQD (reference sequence).